A single sample is the source of the 31 T cell receptor beta chains below, sequenced in a study of identical twins. TCRdb processed the 5' RACE reads anew with MiXCR; each CDR3 protein has one entry. The table has about 220,000 distinct CDR3 sequences, approximately 8.3% seen once. This sample was also put to use in a study of yellow fever vaccine responses in identical twins.

The sample comprised memory (CD45RO+) T cells sorted from blood. The receptor set was obtained from a young woman in good health.

The chain is built from TRBV6-1 and TRBJ2-3, with no clear D. The CDR3 loop spans 14 amino acids. CDR1 and CDR2 from the germline V gene are MNHNS and SASEGT. V was cut by 7 bases and J by 3 bases, with 14 bases left in between. DNA of the CDR3: TGTGCCAGCACCAAAGGTCAGATTACAGATACGCAGTATTTT. Translating gives CASTKGQITDTQYF.

This clonotype occurred a few times. The J gene is TRBJ2-1, the V gene TRBV29-1; 8 bases are a match to TRBD1. The CDR3 is made up of 15 amino acids. V shed 4 bases, J shed 0 bases, and the junction held 5 bases outside the gene matches. Looked up from germline, CDR1 is SQVTM and CDR2 is ANQGSEA. CDR3 in amino acids: CSVGDRGSSYNEQFF. The CDR3 DNA follows: TGCAGCGTTGGAGACAGGGGAAGCTCCTACAATGAGCAGTTCTTC.

The genes are TRBV20-1 and TRBJ2-5; possibly TRBD2 for D (6 bases). The CDR3 extends over 12 amino acids. Trimming took 5 bases from V and 9 from J, leaving 16 bases between them. Germline-derived CDR1 and CDR2 are DFQATT and SNEGSKA (reference sequence). The CDR3 coding sequence is TGCAGTGCTCCGGGGTTTGGGGAGGCCCAGTACTTC. Translating it yields CSAPGFGEAQYF.

CDR3 in amino acids: CASRKTSGTISEQFF. The CDR3, as DNA: TGTGCCAGCAGGAAGACCAGCGGGACAATTAGTGAGCAGTTCTTC. The genes are TRBV2 and TRBJ2-1, with a weak D call TRBD2 (7 bases). This CDR3 has 15 residues. Trimming stripped 6 bases from V and 9 bases from J, with 21 bases between. The germline gives CDR1 SNHLY, CDR2 FYNNEI.

This clonotype was recorded at least ten times. The chain carries TRBV5-1 and TRBJ2-3; 14 positions match TRBD2. Looked up from germline, CDR1 is SGHRS and CDR2 is YFSETQ. The V segment lost 3 bases and the J segment 7 bases; nucleotides outside the gene matches: 4. The CDR3 is 15 residues long. In nucleotides, the CDR3 is TGCGCCAGCAGCTCGGGGACTAGCGGGAGAAATACGCAGTATTTT. Protein: CASSSGTSGRNTQYF.

This clonotype was recorded many times. The chain is built from TRBV3-1 and TRBJ1-6; 10 bases match TRBD1. With 5 bases clipped from V and 6 bases from J, the junction kept 7 bases outside the gene matches. The CDR3 contains 16 residues. Germline V gives CDR1 LGHDT, CDR2 YNNKEL (reference sequence). CDR3 amino acids: CASSSRQGAGNSPLHF. In DNA form, the CDR3 reads TGTGCCAGCAGCTCCCGACAGGGGGCCGGTAATTCACCCCTCCACTTT.

This clonotype was seen ten or more times. The chain uses TRBV3-1 and TRBJ2-7; 11 nucleotides agree with TRBD2. Unmatched junction bases numbered 6, after V lost 4 bases and J lost 1 base. The germline CDR1 and CDR2 sequences are LGHDT and YNNKEL (reference sequence). The CDR3 contains 16 residues. Written as DNA, the CDR3 is TGTGCCAGCAGCCGGGGAACTAGCGGGGGATCCTACGAGCAGTACTTC. Translated: CASSRGTSGGSYEQYF.

This clonotype has ten or more counts. This chain joins TRBV20-1 and TRBJ2-6; D may correspond to TRBD1 or TRBD2 (5 bases each). Trimming shortened V by 5 bases and J by 1 base, and 12 bases separated the two germline ends. The CDR3 has 15 amino acids. Germline V gives CDR1 DFQATT, CDR2 SNEGSKA (reference sequence). CDR3 nucleotide sequence: TGCAGTGCTGGGGACCTCAGGTCTGGGGCCAACGTCCTGACTTTC. It encodes CSAGDLRSGANVLTF.

This chain joins TRBV11-2 and TRBJ2-7; 7 bases agree with TRBD2. V trimming: 5 bases; J trimming: 3 bases; junction bases outside the gene matches: 7. Germline loops: CDR1 SGHAT, CDR2 FQNNGV. The CDR3 extends over 14 amino acids. The CDR3 DNA is TGTGCCAGCAGCCCCGGGACTATTGGCTACGAGCAGTACTTC. It encodes CASSPGTIGYEQYF.

This clonotype was found a few times. CDR3 region: CASSPTGADEQYF. The DNA for the CDR3 is TGTGCCAGCAGCCCAACAGGGGCGGACGAGCAGTACTTC. The chain combines TRBV7-2 with TRBJ2-7; 7 bases agree with TRBD1. Trimming removed 5 bases from V and 5 bases from J; junction bases left unmatched: 6. This CDR3 has 13 residues. CDR1 and CDR2 (germline): SGHTA, FQGNSA.

This clonotype was seen repeatedly, ten times or more. The V and J genes are TRBV5-1 and TRBJ2-5; D not certain. CDR3 size: 11 residues. CDR1 and CDR2 from the germline V gene are SGHRS and YFSETQ. Between the trimmed V and J ends, which lost 4 bases and 2 bases, there was a span of 3 bases. CDR3 amino acids: CASSNQETQYF. DNA of the CDR3: TGCGCCAGCAGCAATCAAGAGACCCAGTACTTC.

The table lists this clonotype with many counts. This CDR3 is CASSLGQKGDNEQFF. As DNA, the CDR3 is TGTGCCAGCAGCTTAGGACAGAAAGGGGACAATGAGCAGTTCTTC. This chain connects TRBV7-2 to TRBJ2-1; perhaps TRBD1 as D (5 bases). Deletions cut 1 base from V and 5 bases from J, with 12 bases between. CDR3 length: 15 amino acids. Germline V CDR1 and CDR2: SGHTA, FQGNSA.

This clonotype was recorded many times. This chain joins TRBV4-1 and TRBJ1-5; D is uncertain. V was clipped by 0 bases and J by 0 bases, with 9 bases between them. This CDR3 has 16 amino acids. The germline V gene has CDR1 MGHRA and CDR2 YSYEKL. The CDR3 here is CASSQDGQYSNQPQHF. In DNA form, the CDR3 reads TGCGCCAGCAGCCAAGATGGGCAGTATAGCAATCAGCCCCAGCATTTT.

The sample holds a few counts of this clonotype. The chain couples TRBV2 to TRBJ2-1, with D possibly being TRBD1 (7 bases). Germline assignment: CDR1 SNHLY and CDR2 FYNNEI. This CDR3 region has 15 residues. The V end lost 9 bases, the J end lost 4 bases, and 19 bases lay between the germline ends. The CDR3 is CASKRDSGGYNEQFF. In DNA, the CDR3 is TGTGCCAGTAAACGGGACTCAGGGGGGTACAATGAGCAGTTCTTC. Using reference TRBV2 and TRBJ2-1 for the parts outside the CDR3, the full variable domain is EPEVTQTPSHQVTQMGQEVILRCVPISNHLYFYWYRQILGQKVEFLVSFYNNEISEKSEIFDDQFSVERPDGSNFTLKIRSTKLEDSAMYFCASKRDSGGYNEQFFGPGTRLTVL.

This clonotype showed up many times. This chain uses TRBV15 with TRBJ2-1; no clear D. Germline V gives CDR1 LNHNV, CDR2 YYDKDF (reference sequence). The CDR3 is 15 amino acids. V was cut by 1 base and J by 4 bases, with 11 bases left in between. The CDR3 here is CATSRVELGYNEQFF. The DNA for the CDR3 is TGTGCCACCAGCAGAGTGGAGTTAGGGTACAATGAGCAGTTCTTC. Together with reference TRBV15 and TRBJ2-1, the CDR3 gives the full variable domain: DAMVIQNPRYQVTQFGKPVTLSCSQTLNHNVMYWYQQKSSQAPKLLFHYYDKDFNNEADTPDNFQSRRPNTSFCFLDIRSPGLGDTAMYLCATSRVELGYNEQFFGPGTRLTVL.

This clonotype was picked up a small number of times. This chain connects TRBV7-2 to TRBJ2-2, with D maybe TRBD1 (6 bases). The germline V gene encodes CDR1 SGHTA and CDR2 FQGNSA. This CDR3 spans 16 amino acids. V lost 5 bases and J 1 base, leaving 14 bases between the germline ends. The CDR3 coding sequence is TGTGCCAGCAGCCAACCACAGGGAATGAACACCGGGGAGCTGTTTTTT. Its translation is CASSQPQGMNTGELFF.

This clonotype was observed many times. This sequence joins TRBV10-3 and TRBJ1-2; TRBD1 might be the D (6 bases). The V end was cut by 7 bases, the J end by 8 bases, with 17 bases between. The CDR3 has 13 residues. Germline V lookup: CDR1 ENHRY, CDR2 SYGVKD. In DNA, the CDR3 is TGTGCCATCACCGGACAGATGCTTGAAGGCTACACCTTC. Its protein is CAITGQMLEGYTF.

This clonotype was seen repeatedly, ten times or more. The gene calls are TRBV20-1 and TRBJ2-7; 11 positions match TRBD2. Germline CDR1 is DFQATT and CDR2 is SNEGSKA (reference sequence). This CDR3 has 14 amino acids. V lost 1 base and J lost 7; bases outside the gene matches: 6. The CDR3 coding sequence is TGCAGTGCTAGAGTACTAGCGGGAGTTGGAGAGCAGTACTTC. Translating gives CSARVLAGVGEQYF.

This clonotype was detected only a few times. This chain connects TRBV7-2 to TRBJ2-1, with 8 bases matching TRBD2. The length of the CDR3 is 14 residues. V shed 5 bases and J 5 bases; nucleotides not matched to a gene: 5. CDR1 is SGHTA and CDR2 is FQGNSA in the germline V gene. CDR3 DNA: TGTGCCAGCAGCAAGACTAGCGATCACAATGAGCAGTTCTTC. This codes for CASSKTSDHNEQFF. Using reference TRBV7-2 and TRBJ2-1 for the parts outside the CDR3, the full variable domain is GAGVSQSPSNKVTEKGKDVELRCDPISGHTALYWYRQSLGQGLEFLIYFQGNSAPDKSGLPSDRFSAERTGGSVSTLTIQRTQQEDSAVYLCASSKTSDHNEQFFGPGTRLTVL.

The chain is built from TRBV7-2 and TRBJ1-6, with 9 nucleotides matching TRBD1. The ends lost 2 bases at V and 10 bases at J; junction bases unmatched: 12. Germline assignment: CDR1 SGHTA and CDR2 FQGNSA. CDR3 size: 17 residues. CDR3 protein: CASSLRTLGTGTSPLHF. In DNA form, the CDR3 reads TGTGCCAGCAGCTTACGGACTCTCGGGACAGGGACATCACCCCTCCACTTT.

This chain uses TRBV12-5 with TRBJ1-1; D is possibly TRBD1 (5 bases). V was clipped by 5 bases and J by 1 base, with 11 bases between them. The CDR3 covers 14 residues. Germline assignment: CDR1 LGHNT and CDR2 FRNRAP. CDR3 in amino acids: CASGLGEANTEAFF. The CDR3 DNA reads TGTGCTAGTGGTCTAGGGGAGGCGAACACTGAAGCTTTCTTT.

The sample holds many counts of this clonotype. The chain joins TRBV3-1 to TRBJ2-7; perhaps TRBD1 as D (6 bases). The CDR3 length is 14 residues. V was shortened by 0 bases and J by 2 bases, with 8 bases between the two germline ends. Germline CDR1 LGHDT, CDR2 YNNKEL (reference sequence). CDR3 protein: CASSQDRGPYEQYF. The CDR3 DNA reads TGTGCCAGCAGCCAAGACAGGGGTCCCTACGAGCAGTACTTC.

This clonotype has a count of ten or more. The chain is built from TRBV20-1 and TRBJ1-6; 8 bases align to TRBD1. This CDR3 is built from 15 residues. J lost 13 bases, V lost 1 base, and 12 bases had no gene match. Germline CDR1 is DFQATT and CDR2 is SNEGSKA (reference sequence). CDR3: CSARAPGTGSSPLHF. CDR3 nucleotides: TGCAGTGCTAGAGCGCCCGGGACAGGAAGCTCGCCCCTCCACTTT.

This clonotype occurred a few times. This chain joins TRBV20-1 and TRBJ2-1; TRBD2 matches 9 bases. The CDR3 contains 17 residues. Germline values: CDR1 DFQATT, CDR2 SNEGSKA (reference sequence). V lost 2 bases, J lost 3 bases, and 11 bases stayed unmatched. Here the CDR3 DNA reads TGCAGTGCTAGACTTCTTATAGCGGGAGCCGGCTACAATGAGCAGTTCTTC. It specifies CSARLLIAGAGYNEQFF.

This chain connects TRBV6-5 to TRBJ1-6, with D uncertain. The CDR3 is 14 residues long. Deletions cut 0 bases from V and 14 bases from J, with 14 bases between. Germline assignment: CDR1 MNHEY and CDR2 SVGAGI. DNA of the CDR3: TGTGCCAGCAGTTACTCGATCGGCACCTCCACCCTCCACTTT. Translating gives CASSYSIGTSTLHF.

V and J are TRBV7-9 and TRBJ2-7; D is unclear. V dropped 3 bases and J dropped 2 bases, with 17 bases sitting between them. The CDR3 runs 16 residues. Germline assignment: CDR1 SEHNR and CDR2 FQNEAQ (reference sequence). In DNA, the CDR3 is TGTGCCAGCAGCTTGTTCACGGTGGCAGTACCCTACGAGCAGTACTTC. It specifies CASSLFTVAVPYEQYF.

Turning to this clonotype: One base away lies a much larger clone, so this may be a sequencing read error. The gene calls are TRBV20-1 and TRBJ2-7, with 8 bases lining up with TRBD2. Germline CDR1 DFQATT, CDR2 SNEGSKA (reference sequence). The CDR3 has 15 amino acids. CDR3 DNA sequence: TGCTGTGCTAGAGATCTTTCGGGAGGGCCCTACGAGCAGTACTTC. It specifies CCARDLSGGPYEQYF.

This clonotype has only a few counts. This sequence joins TRBV5-1 and TRBJ2-4; 12 bases agree with TRBD1. There are 20 residues in the CDR3. CDR1 is SGHRS, CDR2 YFSETQ, per germline. V gave up 9 bases and J gave up 7 bases; unmatched junction bases: 26. CDR3 nucleotides: TGCGCCATCCCGACTCTTCGGGACAGGGGGCTCCGATGGTTAGTCAACATTCAGTACTTC. Amino acid sequence: CAIPTLRDRGLRWLVNIQYF.

The rearrangement joins TRBV12-3 or TRBV12-4 to TRBJ1-5; D unclear. V was clipped by 6 bases and J by 3 bases, with 9 bases between them. The CDR3 has 13 amino acids. The CDR3 DNA follows: TGTGCCAGCAGATCACCGACCAATCAGCCCCAGCATTTT. Translated: CASRSPTNQPQHF.

In its sample, this clonotype was seen a few times. The J gene is TRBJ2-1, the V gene TRBV27; 8 positions agree with TRBD2. The length of the CDR3 is 15 residues. Germline lookup yields CDR1 MNHEY and CDR2 SMNVEV (reference sequence). J lost 3 bases, V lost 7 bases, and 8 bases had no gene match. The CDR3 DNA reads as TGTGCCAGCACCCAGCGGGGGCCCTTCTACAATGAGCAGTTCTTC. Residues: CASTQRGPFYNEQFF.

The DNA of the CDR3 is TGTGCCAGCAGCGTATTCGCCTCTTTTGGAGCGAACACCGGGGAGCTGTTTTTT. This translates into CASSVFASFGANTGELFF. The chain joins TRBV9 to TRBJ2-2, with D unresolved. From germline, CDR1 is SGDLS and CDR2 YYNGEE. The CDR3 is made up of 18 amino acids. V was shortened by 1 base and J by 0 bases, with 16 bases between the two germline ends.